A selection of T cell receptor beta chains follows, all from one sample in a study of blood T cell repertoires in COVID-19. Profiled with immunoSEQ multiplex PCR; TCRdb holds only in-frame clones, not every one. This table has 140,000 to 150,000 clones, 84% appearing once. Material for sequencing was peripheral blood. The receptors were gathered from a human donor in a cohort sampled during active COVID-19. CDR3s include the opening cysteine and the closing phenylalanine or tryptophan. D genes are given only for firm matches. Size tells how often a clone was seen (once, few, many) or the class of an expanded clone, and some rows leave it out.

CAISEPAGARDTQYF | TGTGCCATCAGTGAGCCCGCGGGGGCCCGGGATACGCAGTATTTT | TRBJ2-3 | NA | 15 | TRBV10-3 | NA
CASSPRTGLSYNEQFF | TGTGCCAGCAGCCCGAGGACAGGGCTCTCCTACAATGAGCAGTTCTTC | TRBJ2-1 | NA | 16 | TRBV7-2 | TRBD1
CASSSGQARGYTF | TGTGCCAGCAGCTCGGGACAGGCGAGGGGCTACACCTTC | TRBJ1-2 | NA | 13 | TRBV7-6 | TRBD1
CASKNTGQLTGELFF | TGTGCCAGTAAAAATACGGGACAGTTAACCGGGGAGCTGTTTTTT | TRBJ2-2 | NA | 15 | TRBV19 | TRBD1
CASSFQDRVSTEAFF | TGCGCCAGCAGCTTTCAGGACAGGGTGAGCACTGAAGCTTTCTTT | TRBJ1-1 | NA | 15 | TRBV5-1 | TRBD1
CASSFSQGSSYNSPLHF | TGTGCCAGCAGCTTTAGTCAGGGGTCCTCCTATAATTCACCCCTCCACTTT | TRBJ1-6 | once | 17 | TRBV5-8 | NA
CASSLATGGANSPLHF | TGTGCCAGCAGCTTAGCCACAGGGGGCGCGAATTCACCCCTCCACTTT | TRBJ1-6 | NA | 16 | TRBV7-9 | TRBD1
CASSPTPGTSGSEQFF | TGCGCCAGCAGCCCCACCCCCGGGACTAGCGGGTCTGAGCAGTTCTTC | TRBJ2-1 | NA | 16 | TRBV5-1 | TRBD2
CASSFGWDTEAFF | TGTGCCAGCAGCTTCGGGTGGGACACTGAAGCTTTCTTT | TRBJ1-1 | NA | 13 | TRBV7-8 | NA
CASSLTPQANYGYTF | TGCGCCAGCAGCTTAACGCCACAGGCTAACTATGGCTACACCTTC | TRBJ1-2 | NA | 15 | TRBV5-1 | NA
CASSAAPSGADTQYF | TGTGCCAGCAGTGCCGCACCTTCGGGGGCAGATACGCAGTATTTT | TRBJ2-3 | NA | 15 | TRBV6-4 | NA
CASGTNWRIRMNTEAFF | TGTGCCAGCGGAACTAATTGGCGTATCAGAATGAACACTGAAGCTTTCTTT | TRBJ1-1 | NA | 17 | TRBV5-6 | NA
CASSLGWDSQETQYF | TGTGCCAGCAGCTTAGGTTGGGACAGCCAAGAGACCCAGTACTTC | TRBJ2-5 | NA | 15 | TRBV7-2 | TRBD1
CASSKTGEMKTQYF | TGTGCCAGCAGTAAAACAGGGGAAATGAAGACCCAGTACTTC | TRBJ2-5 | NA | 14 | TRBV6-5 | TRBD1
CASQGQGGSEQYF | TGTGCCAGCCAGGGACAGGGGGGCAGCGAGCAGTACTTC | TRBJ2-7 | NA | 13 | TRBV28 | TRBD1
CASSPRDKTEGYTF | TGTGCCAGCTCACCCCGGGACAAGACGGAGGGCTACACCTTC | TRBJ1-2 | few | 14 | TRBV18 | NA
CASGGGGRTEAFF | TGTGCCAGCGGCGGGGGGGGCCGCACTGAAGCTTTCTTT | TRBJ1-1 | NA | 13 | TRBV12-3/TRBV12-4 | NA
CASSTRTVTGNTIYF | TGTGCCAGCAGCACCCGGACAGTAACTGGAAACACCATATATTTT | TRBJ1-3 | once | 15 | TRBV9 | NA
CASSRPGTGFTEAFF | TGTGCCAGCAGCCGTCCCGGGACAGGGTTCACTGAAGCTTTCTTT | TRBJ1-1 | NA | 15 | TRBV27 | TRBD1
CASSGQGGSGNTIYF | TGTGCCAGCAGCGGACAGGGGGGATCCGGAAACACCATATATTTT | TRBJ1-3 | NA | 15 | TRBV7-2 | TRBD1
CASSPSGGSYEQYF | TGTGCCAGCAGCCCAAGCGGGGGCTCCTACGAGCAGTACTTC | TRBJ2-7 | NA | 14 | TRBV11-2 | TRBD2
CASSQEVFDRGTGELFF | TGTGCCAGCAGCCAAGAGGTCTTTGACAGGGGCACCGGGGAGCTGTTTTTT | TRBJ2-2 | NA | 17 | TRBV3-1/TRBV3-2 | TRBD1
CASSSPGGSGANVLTF | TGTGCCAGCAGTTCCCCCGGAGGGTCCGGGGCCAACGTCCTGACTTTC | TRBJ2-6 | NA | 16 | TRBV6-5 | NA
CASSPRGGQETQYF | TGTGCCAGCAGTCCCCGGGGGGGCCAAGAGACCCAGTACTTC | TRBJ2-5 | NA | 14 | TRBV6-6 | TRBD2
CASSRTGGTEAFF | TGTGCCAGCAGCCGGACAGGGGGCACTGAAGCTTTCTTT | TRBJ1-1 | few | 13 | TRBV3-1/TRBV3-2 | TRBD1
CASSYSFRTTGELFF | TGTGCCAGCAGTTACTCGTTCAGAACCACCGGGGAGCTGTTTTTT | TRBJ2-2 | NA | 15 | TRBV6-5 | NA
CASSLMTAQETQYF | TGTGCCAGCAGCTTAATGACAGCTCAAGAGACCCAGTACTTC | TRBJ2-5 | NA | 14 | TRBV11-2 | NA
CASSPGQGSWQPQHF | TGTGCCAGCAGCCCGGGACAGGGATCGTGGCAGCCCCAGCATTTT | TRBJ1-5 | NA | 15 | TRBV5-8 | TRBD1
CASSFPGRTYEQYF | TGTGCCAGCAGTTTTCCGGGGAGGACCTACGAGCAGTACTTC | TRBJ2-7 | few | 14 | TRBV27 | NA
CASSYSAPGTGNGYTF | TGTGCCAGCAGTTACTCAGCGCCCGGGACAGGGAATGGCTACACCTTC | TRBJ1-2 | NA | 16 | TRBV6-5 | TRBD1
CASSFREGNTEAFF | TGTGCCAGTAGTTTTCGGGAGGGGAACACTGAAGCTTTCTTT | TRBJ1-1 | NA | 14 | TRBV19 | NA